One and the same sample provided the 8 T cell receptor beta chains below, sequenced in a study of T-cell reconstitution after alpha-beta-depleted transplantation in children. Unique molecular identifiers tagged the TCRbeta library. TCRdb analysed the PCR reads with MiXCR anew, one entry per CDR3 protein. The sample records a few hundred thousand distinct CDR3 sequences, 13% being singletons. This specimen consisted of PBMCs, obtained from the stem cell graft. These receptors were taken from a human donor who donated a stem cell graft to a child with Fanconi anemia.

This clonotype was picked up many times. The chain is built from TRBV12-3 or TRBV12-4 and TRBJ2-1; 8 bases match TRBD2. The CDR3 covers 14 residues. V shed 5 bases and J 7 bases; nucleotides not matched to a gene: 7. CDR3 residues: CASSRTSIRNEQFF. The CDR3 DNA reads TGTGCCAGCAGTAGGACTAGCATCCGAAATGAGCAGTTCTTC.

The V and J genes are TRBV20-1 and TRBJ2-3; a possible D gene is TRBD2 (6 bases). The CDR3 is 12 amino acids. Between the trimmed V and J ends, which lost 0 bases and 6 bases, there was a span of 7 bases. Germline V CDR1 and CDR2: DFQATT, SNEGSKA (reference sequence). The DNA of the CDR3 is TGCAGTGCTAGAGAAGGAGGGGATACGCAGTATTTT. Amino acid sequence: CSAREGGDTQYF.

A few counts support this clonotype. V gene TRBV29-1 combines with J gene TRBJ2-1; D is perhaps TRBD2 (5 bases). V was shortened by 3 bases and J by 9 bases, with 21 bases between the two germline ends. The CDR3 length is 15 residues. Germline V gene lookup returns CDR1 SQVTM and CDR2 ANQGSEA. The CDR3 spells CSVDGLTGKLVEQFF. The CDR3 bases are TGCAGCGTTGATGGTCTAACGGGGAAATTGGTTGAGCAGTTCTTC.

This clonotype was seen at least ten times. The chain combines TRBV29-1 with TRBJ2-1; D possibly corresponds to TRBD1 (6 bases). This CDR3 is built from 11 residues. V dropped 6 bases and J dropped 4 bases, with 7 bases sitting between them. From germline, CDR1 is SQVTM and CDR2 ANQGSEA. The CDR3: CSVDRYNEQFF. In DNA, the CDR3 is TGCAGCGTGGACAGATACAATGAGCAGTTCTTC.

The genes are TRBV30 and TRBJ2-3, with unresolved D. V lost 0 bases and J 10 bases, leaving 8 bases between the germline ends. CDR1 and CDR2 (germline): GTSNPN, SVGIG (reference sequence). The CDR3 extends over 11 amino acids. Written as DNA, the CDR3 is TGTGCCTGGAGTGTTGGTGGCGCGCAGTATTTT. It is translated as CAWSVGGAQYF. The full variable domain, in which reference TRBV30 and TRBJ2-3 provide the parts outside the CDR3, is SQTIHQWPATLVQPVGSPLSLECTVEGTSNPNLYWYRQAAGRGLQLLFYSVGIGQISSEVPQNLSASRPQDRQFILSSKKLLLSDSGFYLCAWSVGGAQYFGPGTRLTVL.

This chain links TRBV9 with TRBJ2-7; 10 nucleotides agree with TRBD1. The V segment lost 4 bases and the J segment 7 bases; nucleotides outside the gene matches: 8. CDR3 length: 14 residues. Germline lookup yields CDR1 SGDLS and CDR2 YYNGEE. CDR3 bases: TGTGCCAGCAGCACCGGGACAGGGGCGTATGAGCAGTACTTC. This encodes CASSTGTGAYEQYF.

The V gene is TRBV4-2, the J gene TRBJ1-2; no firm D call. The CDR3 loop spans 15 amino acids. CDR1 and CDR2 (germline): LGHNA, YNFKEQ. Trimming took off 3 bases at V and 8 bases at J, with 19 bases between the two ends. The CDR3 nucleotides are TGTGCCAGCAGCCAGTTTTCAGGACGAGCTGGGGGCTACACCTTC. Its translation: CASSQFSGRAGGYTF.

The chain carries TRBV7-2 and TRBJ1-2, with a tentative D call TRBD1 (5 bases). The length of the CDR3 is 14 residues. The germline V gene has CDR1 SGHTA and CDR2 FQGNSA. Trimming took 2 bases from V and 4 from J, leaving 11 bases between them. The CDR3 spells CASSLFPGLYGYTF. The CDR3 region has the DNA TGTGCCAGCAGCTTATTTCCAGGGCTCTATGGCTACACCTTC.